The 28 T cell receptor beta chains below were found in one sample sequenced in a study of cytomegalovirus exposure and HLA in healthy donors. The PCR had 60 Vbeta and 13 Jbeta primers. Generated by immunoSEQ multiplex PCR, the TCRdb table keeps only in-frame clones and is missing some. The data contain 150,000 or so clones, about 85% of them singletons. The specimen sequenced was PBMCs. These TCRs come from a young woman in good health and CMV-seronegative.

The chain has TRBV5-1 and TRBJ2-1; D is possibly TRBD1 (5 bases). CDR1 is SGHRS and CDR2 is YFSETQ in the germline V gene. V was shortened by 4 bases and J by 8 bases, with 13 bases between the two germline ends. CDR3 length: 13 amino acids. The CDR3 coding sequence is TGCGCCAGCAGCGTAGACCCAGGGTATGAGCAGTTCTTC. This codes for CASSVDPGYEQFF.

This rearrangement joins TRBV29-1 to TRBJ1-2, with 9 positions matching TRBD1. Germline assignment: CDR1 SQVTM and CDR2 ANQGSEA. Trimming took 5 bases from V and 4 from J; bases not matched to a gene: 11. The CDR3 spans 15 residues. CDR3 sequence: CSVTHGQGRLYGYTF. The CDR3 nucleotides are TGCAGCGTTACCCACGGACAGGGGAGGCTCTATGGCTACACCTTC.

About this clone itself: Other DNA sequences in the sample encode the same CDR3. The gene calls are TRBV5-1 and TRBJ2-7; 8 bases are shared with TRBD1. V shed 2 bases and J 2 bases; nucleotides not matched to a gene: 3. The length of the CDR3 is 14 residues. Germline CDR1 is SGHRS and CDR2 is YFSETQ. The CDR3 here is CASSLGQGAYEQYF. CDR3 nucleotides: TGCGCCAGCAGCTTAGGACAGGGCGCCTACGAGCAGTACTTC.

A single count supports this clone. CDR3 DNA: TGTGCCAGCAGCCAAGATTTTAATGGCTACACCTTC. Residues: CASSQDFNGYTF. The chain combines TRBV4-2 with TRBJ1-2, with no clear D. V lost 0 bases, J lost 6 bases, and 5 bases lay in between. The CDR3 contains 12 residues. CDR1 is LGHNA, CDR2 YNFKEQ, per germline.

CDR3 DNA sequence: TGTGCCAGCAGCTATGTTAGGACAGCGATTCCCTACGAGCAGTACTTC. Its protein product is CASSYVRTAIPYEQYF. The chain uses TRBV5-5 and TRBJ2-7; a possible D gene is TRBD1 (6 bases). Trimming removed 3 bases from V and 2 bases from J, with 18 bases in between. The CDR3 loop spans 16 amino acids. Germline loops: CDR1 SGHKS, CDR2 YYEKEE (reference sequence).

J is TRBJ1-2 and V is TRBV7-8, with 12 bases that match TRBD1. Germline-derived CDR1 and CDR2 are SGHVS and FQNEAQ. This CDR3 has 13 amino acids. V was pared by 5 bases and J by 8 bases, with 3 bases of the junction left unmatched. CDR3 amino acids: CASSLGTGGGYTF. Here the CDR3 DNA reads TGTGCCAGCAGCCTAGGGACAGGGGGCGGCTACACCTTC.

The chain couples TRBV7-8 to TRBJ2-7; the D is unclear. V dropped 4 bases and J dropped 9 bases, with 10 bases sitting between them. The V gene's germline CDR1 is SGHVS and CDR2 FQNEAQ. The CDR3 runs 11 residues. The CDR3 region is CASSSFPVQYF. CDR3 DNA sequence: TGTGCCAGCAGCTCCTTTCCAGTGCAGTACTTC.

The V and J genes are TRBV13 and TRBJ2-3, with D tentatively TRBD2 (6 bases). This CDR3 is built from 16 residues. The V and J ends lost 1 base and 4 bases respectively, with 15 bases between them. CDR1 PRHDT and CDR2 FYEKMQ come from the germline V gene (reference sequence). The CDR3 protein is CASSLDGDLNADTQYF. The DNA of the CDR3 is TGTGCCAGCAGCTTAGACGGGGACTTAAATGCAGATACGCAGTATTTT.

This chain joins TRBV19 and TRBJ2-7, with a possible D match to TRBD2 (7 bases). The CDR3 runs 13 residues. Looked up from germline, CDR1 is LNHDA and CDR2 is SQIVND (reference sequence). V lost 5 bases, J lost 5 bases, and 13 bases lay in between. CDR3 nucleotide sequence: TGTGCCAGTAGTTTCGGGGGGCTGAACGAGCAGTACTTC. Encoded protein: CASSFGGLNEQYF.

CDR3 nucleotide sequence: TGCGCCAGCAGTGAGTCGGCGAGGCGGGGGACCCAGTACTTC. Its protein product is CASSESARRGTQYF. The rearrangement links TRBV10-2 to TRBJ2-5, with D maybe TRBD2 (6 bases). Germline V gene sequence: CDR1 WSHSY, CDR2 SAAADI. The V and J ends lost 0 bases and 7 bases respectively, with 12 bases between them. The CDR3 extends over 14 amino acids.

J is TRBJ2-3 and V is TRBV7-2; D ambiguous. Germline CDR1 SGHTA, CDR2 FQGNSA. The CDR3 length is 11 residues. V gave up 5 bases and J gave up 4 bases, with 4 bases separating them. DNA for the CDR3: TGTGCCAGCAGCCTTCCAGATACGCAGTATTTT. Its translation is CASSLPDTQYF.

V gene TRBV4-3 combines with J gene TRBJ2-5; TRBD2 matches 11 bases. The J call may not be correct, given that the DNA end is closer to TRBJ2-7. Germline CDR1 reads LGHNA; CDR2 reads YSLEER. This CDR3 has 18 residues. The CDR3 sequence is CASSQGSPLAGGTYEQYF. CDR3 bases: TGCGCCAGCAGCCAAGGTTCCCCCCTAGCGGGGGGAACCTACGAGCAGTACTTC.

The V and J genes are TRBV5-1 and TRBJ1-2; no clear D. V was pared by 3 bases and J by 6 bases, with 12 bases between. This CDR3 has 13 amino acids. The germline CDR1 and CDR2 sequences are SGHRS and YFSETQ. The DNA of the CDR3 is TGCGCCAGCAGCTCCACCTCGGTCGATGGCTACACCTTC. Translated, it gives CASSSTSVDGYTF.

This CDR3 is CASSSLGNVYNEQFF. The CDR3 DNA reads as TGTGCCAGCAGTTCCCTCGGGAACGTCTACAATGAGCAGTTCTTC. The V and J genes are TRBV27 and TRBJ2-1; perhaps TRBD2 as D (5 bases). Trimming stripped 4 bases from V and 3 bases from J, with 13 bases between. Germline assignment: CDR1 MNHEY and CDR2 SMNVEV (reference sequence). This CDR3 is 15 amino acids long.

The chain carries TRBV27 and TRBJ2-6; 9 nucleotides align to TRBD1. V shed 5 bases, J shed 2 bases, and the junction held 7 bases outside the gene matches. The CDR3 length is 17 residues. CDR1 and CDR2 (germline): MNHEY, SMNVEV (reference sequence). The CDR3 protein is CASSGGDRDPGANVLTF. The CDR3 coding sequence is TGTGCCAGCAGTGGGGGGGACAGGGACCCTGGGGCCAACGTCCTGACTTTC.

A remark on this clone: The sample carries other DNA sequences with the same CDR3. V is TRBV7-9 and J is TRBJ1-5; weak D call: TRBD1 (5 bases). With 2 bases removed from V and 2 bases from J, the gap between germline ends came to 13 bases. Looked up from germline, CDR1 is SEHNR and CDR2 is FQNEAQ (reference sequence). The CDR3 length is 16 residues. CDR3 coding DNA: TGTGCCAGCAGCTTATTTTTGGGGGGTGGCAATCAGCCCCAGCATTTT. Amino acid sequence: CASSLFLGGGNQPQHF.

This rearrangement joins TRBV11-3 to TRBJ2-1; 7 bases map to TRBD1. The junction had 12 bases not matched to a gene; V was cut back by 5 bases and J by 5 bases. The CDR3 extends over 16 amino acids. Looked up from germline, CDR1 is SGHNT and CDR2 is YENEEA. CDR3 in amino acids: CASSLFSGGTDNEQFF. The CDR3 nucleotides read TGTGCCAGCAGCCTCTTTTCAGGGGGTACAGACAATGAGCAGTTCTTC.

The chain is built from TRBV30 and TRBJ2-3; 14 positions match TRBD2. The CDR3 is 18 residues long. Trimming at V came to 7 bases and at J to 1 base, leaving 13 bases not matched to a gene. The germline V gene encodes CDR1 GTSNPN and CDR2 SVGIG (reference sequence). The CDR3 region has the DNA TGTGCCTCCGCGGGGACTAGCGGGGGATCGGGGGGCACAGATACGCAGTATTTT. It encodes CASAGTSGGSGGTDTQYF. Supplemented by reference TRBV30 and TRBJ2-3, the full variable domain reads SQTIHQWPATLVQPVGSPLSLECTVEGTSNPNLYWYRQAAGRGLQLLFYSVGIGQISSEVPQNLSASRPQDRQFILSSKKLLLSDSGFYLCASAGTSGGSGGTDTQYFGPGTRLTVL.

The chain's CDR3 is CASSEQDRVTGELFF. In nucleotides, the CDR3 is TGTGCCAGCAGTGAACAGGACAGAGTCACCGGGGAGCTGTTTTTT. V usage is TRBV6-1 and J usage is TRBJ2-2; tentative D call: TRBD1 (6 bases). The CDR3 loop spans 15 amino acids. Trimming removed 2 bases at V and 4 bases at J, with 11 bases between. CDR1 is MNHNS, CDR2 SASEGT, per germline.

Concerning this clone itself: The junction does not match germline at one end; this may be a read error. The chain carries TRBV18 and TRBJ1-4; D ambiguous. CDR3 length: 15 amino acids. Germline loops: CDR1 KGHSH, CDR2 LQKENI. CDR3 sequence reads: CASPPFGPSNEKLFF. The CDR3 DNA sequence: TGTGCCAGCCCACCATTTGGGCCGTCTAATGAAAAACTGTTTTTT.

The chain carries TRBV6-6 and TRBJ2-7; TRBD2 is a possible D gene (6 bases). The CDR3 consists of 13 residues. V was clipped by 7 bases and J by 2 bases, with 12 bases between them. The germline CDR1 and CDR2 sequences are MNHNY and SVGAGI (reference sequence). The chain's CDR3 is CASNPAGPYEQYF. The CDR3 DNA reads TGTGCCAGCAATCCCGCGGGACCCTACGAGCAGTACTTC.

The V and J genes are TRBV28 and TRBJ1-5; maybe TRBD1 (5 bases). The V end lost 8 bases, the J end lost 2 bases, and 13 bases lay between the germline ends. Germline V gives CDR1 MDHEN, CDR2 SYDVKM. This CDR3 is built from 14 residues. The CDR3 bases are TGTGCCAGCCAGATGGGGGGGGGCAATCAGCCCCAGCATTTT. This codes for CASQMGGGNQPQHF.

The CDR3 region has the DNA TGTGCCGTCACTAGCCGGGGGGGCAATGAGCAGTTCTTC. Its translation is CAVTSRGGNEQFF. The chain has TRBV6-1 and TRBJ2-1, with 8 bases aligning to TRBD2. The CDR3 has 13 residues. Germline V gene data show CDR1 as MNHNS and CDR2 as SASEGT. After removal of 11 bases from V and 6 bases from J, the junction contained 9 bases not matched to a gene.

There are a few counts of this clone. The gene calls are TRBV7-2 and TRBJ2-7, with 11 bases aligning to TRBD2. The CDR3 is 16 amino acids. V trimming: 1 base; J trimming: 0 bases; junction bases outside the gene matches: 2. CDR1 and CDR2 (germline): SGHTA, FQGNSA. The CDR3 bases are TGTGCCAGCAGCTTAGGACTAGCGGGGAGCTCCTACGAGCAGTACTTC. The encoded protein is CASSLGLAGSSYEQYF.

The rearrangement uses TRBV7-2 and TRBJ1-2, with D unresolved. CDR1 is SGHTA, CDR2 FQGNSA, per germline. The V gene lost 5 bases and the J gene lost 6 bases, with 16 bases spanning the gap. The CDR3 contains 14 residues. Here the CDR3 DNA reads TGTGCCAGCAGCCCAACCAAAGAGATTCATGGCTACACCTTC. The encoded protein is CASSPTKEIHGYTF.

V gene TRBV9 combines with J gene TRBJ2-5; D might be TRBD1 (7 bases). Germline V gene data show CDR1 as SGDLS and CDR2 as YYNGEE. With 4 bases removed from V and 5 bases from J, the gap between germline ends came to 18 bases. The CDR3 length is 15 residues. The CDR3 nucleotides read TGTGCCAGCAGCCCTCGACAGGGTGGGGGGGAGACCCAGTACTTC. Translating gives CASSPRQGGGETQYF.

The J gene is TRBJ2-5, the V gene TRBV9; D ambiguous. Trimming took 0 bases from V and 5 from J, leaving 11 bases between them. Germline CDR1 and CDR2: SGDLS and YYNGEE. This CDR3 has 14 amino acids. CDR3 DNA sequence: TGTGCCAGCAGCGTAGGTAGTAGAGAGGAGACCCAGTACTTC. It yields the protein CASSVGSREETQYF.

The table lists this clone with a few counts. This chain connects TRBV10-3 to TRBJ2-3; a weak D match, TRBD2 (6 bases). The CDR3 loop spans 14 amino acids. Germline V CDR1 and CDR2: ENHRY, SYGVKD. Trimming shortened V by 4 bases and J by 2 bases, and 10 bases separated the two germline ends. The CDR3 coding sequence is TGTGCCATCAGTGCGGGGGTGAACACAGATACGCAGTATTTT. This encodes CAISAGVNTDTQYF.